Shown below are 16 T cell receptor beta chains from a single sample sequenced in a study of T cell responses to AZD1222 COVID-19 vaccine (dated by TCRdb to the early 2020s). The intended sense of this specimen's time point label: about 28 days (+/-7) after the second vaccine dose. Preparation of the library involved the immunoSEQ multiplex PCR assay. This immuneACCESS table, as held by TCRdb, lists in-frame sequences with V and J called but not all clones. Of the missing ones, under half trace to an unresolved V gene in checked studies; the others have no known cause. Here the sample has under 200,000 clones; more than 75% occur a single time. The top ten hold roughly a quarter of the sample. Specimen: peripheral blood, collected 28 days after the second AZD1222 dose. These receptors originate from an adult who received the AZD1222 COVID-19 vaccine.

CDR3 region: CASSEALQSTGELFF. CDR3 nucleotides: TGTGCCAGCAGTGAAGCTCTCCAGTCCACCGGGGAGCTGTTTTTT. This chain uses TRBV2 with TRBJ2-2; the D is unclear. V shed 0 bases and J shed 4 bases, with 9 bases lying between them. Germline CDR1 is SNHLY and CDR2 is FYNNEI. CDR3 length: 15 residues.

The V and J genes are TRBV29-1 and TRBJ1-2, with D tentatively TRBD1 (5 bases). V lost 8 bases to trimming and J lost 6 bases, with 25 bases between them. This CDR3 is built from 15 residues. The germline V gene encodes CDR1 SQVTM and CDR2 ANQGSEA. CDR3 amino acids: CSSGGGSEAQDGYTF. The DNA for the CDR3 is TGCAGCTCTGGTGGGGGTTCGGAAGCTCAGGATGGCTACACCTTC.

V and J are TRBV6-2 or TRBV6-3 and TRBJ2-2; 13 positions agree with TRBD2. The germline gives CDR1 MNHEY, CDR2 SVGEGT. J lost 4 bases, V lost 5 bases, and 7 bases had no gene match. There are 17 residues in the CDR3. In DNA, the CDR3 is TGTGCCAGCAGTACGACGGGACTAGCGGGATTCACCGGGGAGCTGTTTTTT. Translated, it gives CASSTTGLAGFTGELFF.

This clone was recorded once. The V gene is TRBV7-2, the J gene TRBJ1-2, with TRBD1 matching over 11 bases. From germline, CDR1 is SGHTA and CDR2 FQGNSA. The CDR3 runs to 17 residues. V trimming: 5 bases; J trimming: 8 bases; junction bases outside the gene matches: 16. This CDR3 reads CASSVRDRGNPRLGYTF. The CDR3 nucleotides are TGTGCCAGCAGCGTCCGGGACAGGGGGAACCCCCGGTTGGGCTACACCTTC.

The CDR3 DNA reads TGTGCCTGGAGATTCCCGGGACTTTTCGACTCCTACGAGCAGTACTTC. Its protein product is CAWRFPGLFDSYEQYF. The rearrangement joins TRBV30 to TRBJ2-7, with D perhaps TRBD2 (6 bases). This CDR3 has 16 residues. Germline V gene lookup returns CDR1 GTSNPN and CDR2 SVGIG (reference sequence). The ends were cut back, 3 bases at V and 0 bases at J, with 18 bases in the middle.

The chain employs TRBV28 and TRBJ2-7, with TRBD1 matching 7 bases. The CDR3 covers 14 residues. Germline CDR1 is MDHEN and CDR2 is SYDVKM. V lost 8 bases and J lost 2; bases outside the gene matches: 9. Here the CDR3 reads CASSTGQATYEQYF. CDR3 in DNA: TGTGCCAGCTCGACAGGGCAGGCCACCTACGAGCAGTACTTC.

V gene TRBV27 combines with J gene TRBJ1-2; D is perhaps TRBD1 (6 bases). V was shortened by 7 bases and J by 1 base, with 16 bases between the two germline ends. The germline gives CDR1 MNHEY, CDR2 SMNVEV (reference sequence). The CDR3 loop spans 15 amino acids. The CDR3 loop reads CASTPEGGINYGYTF. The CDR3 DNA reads TGTGCCAGCACCCCCGAGGGGGGCATTAACTATGGCTACACCTTC.

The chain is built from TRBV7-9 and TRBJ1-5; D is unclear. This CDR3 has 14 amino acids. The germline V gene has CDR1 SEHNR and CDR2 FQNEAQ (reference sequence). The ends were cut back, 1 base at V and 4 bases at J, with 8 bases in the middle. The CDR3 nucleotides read TGTGCCAGCAGCTTAGGGGGAGGGAATCAGCCCCAGCATTTT. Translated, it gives CASSLGGGNQPQHF.

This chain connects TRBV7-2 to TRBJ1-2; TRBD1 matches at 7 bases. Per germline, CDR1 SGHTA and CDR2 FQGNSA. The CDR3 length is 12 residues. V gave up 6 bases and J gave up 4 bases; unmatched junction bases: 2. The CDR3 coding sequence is TGTGCCAGCAGAGGGGACAGCTATGGCTACACCTTC. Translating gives CASRGDSYGYTF.

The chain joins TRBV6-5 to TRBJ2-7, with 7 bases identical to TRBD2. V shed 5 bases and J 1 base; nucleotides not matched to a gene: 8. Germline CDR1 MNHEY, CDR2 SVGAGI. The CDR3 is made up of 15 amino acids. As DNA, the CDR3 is TGTGCCAGCAGTCCCCTAGCGGCAAGATCCTACGAGCAGTACTTC. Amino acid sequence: CASSPLAARSYEQYF.

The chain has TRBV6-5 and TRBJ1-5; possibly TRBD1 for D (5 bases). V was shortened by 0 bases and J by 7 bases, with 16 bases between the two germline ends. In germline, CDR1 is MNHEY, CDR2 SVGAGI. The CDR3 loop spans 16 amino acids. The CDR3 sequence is CASSYSSAGYGQPQHF. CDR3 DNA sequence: TGTGCCAGCAGTTACTCGTCGGCAGGGTACGGGCAGCCCCAGCATTTT.

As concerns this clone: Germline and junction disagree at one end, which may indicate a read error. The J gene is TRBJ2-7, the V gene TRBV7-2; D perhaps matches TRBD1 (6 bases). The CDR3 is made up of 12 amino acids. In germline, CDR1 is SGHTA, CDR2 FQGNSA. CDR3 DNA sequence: TGTGCCAGCAGCCCTACATCCCGGACAGTCCAATTC. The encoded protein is CASSPTSRTVQF.

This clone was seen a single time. The CDR3 protein is CASSFAREGPYEQYF. CDR3 in DNA: TGTGCCAGCAGTTTTGCGCGGGAGGGCCCCTACGAGCAGTACTTC. V and J are TRBV28 and TRBJ2-7, with 9 positions matching TRBD2. V was clipped by 3 bases and J by 2 bases; unmatched bases: 5. The CDR3 contains 15 residues. Germline V gene sequence: CDR1 MDHEN, CDR2 SYDVKM. The complete variable domain, with remaining parts taken from reference TRBV28 and TRBJ2-7, reads DVKVTQSSRYLVKRTGEKVFLECVQDMDHENMFWYRQDPGLGLRLIYFSYDVKMKEKGDIPEGYSVSREKKERFSLILESASTNQTSMYLCASSFAREGPYEQYFGPGTRLTVT.

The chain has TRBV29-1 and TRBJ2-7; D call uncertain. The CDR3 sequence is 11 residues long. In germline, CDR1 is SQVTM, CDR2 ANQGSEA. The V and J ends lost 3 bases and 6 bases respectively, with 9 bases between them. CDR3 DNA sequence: TGCAGCGTTGATGGCCGACGCGAGCAGTACTTC. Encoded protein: CSVDGRREQYF.

CDR3 in DNA: TGTGCCAGCAGCAACCGGGCGGTCACAGATACGCAGTATTTT. Encoded protein: CASSNRAVTDTQYF. The rearrangement joins TRBV7-2 to TRBJ2-3, with D uncertain. The V gene's germline CDR1 is SGHTA and CDR2 FQGNSA. Trimming removed 5 bases from V and 2 bases from J, with 11 bases in between. CDR3 length: 14 amino acids.

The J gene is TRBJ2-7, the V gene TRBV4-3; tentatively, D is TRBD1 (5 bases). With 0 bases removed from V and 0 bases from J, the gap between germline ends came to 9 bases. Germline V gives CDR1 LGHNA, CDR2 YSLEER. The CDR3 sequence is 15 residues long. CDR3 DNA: TGCGCCAGCAGCCAAGAAGGCAGGGCCTCCTACGAGCAGTACTTC. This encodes CASSQEGRASYEQYF.